One sample yielded the 3 T cell receptor beta chains listed below, sequenced in a study of T cells in localized non-small cell lung cancer. The repertoire was sequenced with immunoSEQ multiplex PCR; TCRdb's copy has only in-frame clones and lacks some. The top ten clones hold roughly 15% of a sample with 40,000 to 55,000 clones, 81% of them seen once. Sample: peripheral blood mononuclear cells, taken before any cancer treatment. Receptors were obtained from a man aged 35 to 70 with stage III lung adenocarcinoma.

This clone is a singleton in its sample. V gene TRBV6-1 combines with J gene TRBJ1-1; D is perhaps TRBD1 (5 bases). CDR3 size: 15 residues. Germline V gene sequence: CDR1 MNHNS, CDR2 SASEGT. V lost 4 bases and J 1 base, leaving 13 bases between the germline ends. CDR3 bases: TGTGCCAGCAGTGCTAGACAGAGGGGGAACACTGAAGCTTTCTTT. It is translated as CASSARQRGNTEAFF.

The chain joins TRBV6-6 to TRBJ2-7, with a possible D match to TRBD2 (5 bases). CDR3 length: 13 amino acids. CDR1 and CDR2 from the germline V gene are MNHNY and SVGAGI (reference sequence). Trimming left V 6 bases short and J 7 bases short, with 16 bases between. The CDR3 sequence: CASRTPDYEEQYF. For the CDR3, the DNA is TGTGCCAGCAGGACTCCTGACTACGAAGAGCAGTACTTC.

The rearrangement links TRBV28 to TRBJ1-1; D remains ambiguous. The CDR3 spans 13 residues. Germline CDR1 reads MDHEN; CDR2 reads SYDVKM. With 5 bases removed from V and 5 bases from J, the gap between germline ends came to 12 bases. The CDR3 protein is CASSTPGGTEAFF. The DNA of the CDR3 is TGTGCCAGCAGTACCCCAGGTGGGACTGAAGCTTTCTTT.